Shown below are 10 T cell receptor beta chains from a single sample sequenced in a study of response to subunit inactivated influenza vaccine. TCRdb fed the RT-PCR reads into MiXCR, producing one record per CDR3 protein. Of 500,000 to 700,000 distinct CDR3 sequences in the sample, 20% to 25% are singletons; the top ten hold approximately 3%. The data also belong to a second study, concerning T cells expressing NK-cell markers. From that report: TCR beta cDNA was made by 5'RACE template switching with UMIs.

Sequenced material: CD4+ T cells sorted from PBMCs, taken 11 to 12 days after vaccination. Source of these receptors: a man in his fifties who received an inactivated influenza vaccine.

This clonotype was counted only a few times. J is TRBJ2-3 and V is TRBV6-1; 10 bases map to TRBD2. CDR1 is MNHNS, CDR2 SASEGT, per germline. The V segment lost 5 bases and the J segment 0 bases; nucleotides outside the gene matches: 5. This CDR3 contains 16 residues. CDR3 protein: CASSKRLAGSTDTQYF. The CDR3 DNA follows: TGTGCCAGCAGTAAGAGACTAGCGGGTAGCACAGATACGCAGTATTTT.

This clonotype was seen many times. The chain recombines TRBV4-3 with TRBJ1-3, with D perhaps matching TRBD1 (6 bases). Germline V gene data show CDR1 as LGHNA and CDR2 as YSLEER. V lost 6 bases, J lost 0 bases, and 15 bases lay in between. This CDR3 spans 16 amino acids. The CDR3 bases are TGCGCCAGCAGTTCGTCAACAGGGTCCTCTGGAAACACCATATATTTT. Translated, it gives CASSSSTGSSGNTIYF.

This chain uses TRBV27 with TRBJ1-1, with D uncertain. With 0 bases removed from V and 4 bases from J, the gap between germline ends came to 12 bases. There are 15 residues in the CDR3. The germline V gene has CDR1 MNHEY and CDR2 SMNVEV (reference sequence). CDR3 sequence reads: CASSLSEAFSTEAFF. DNA for the CDR3: TGTGCCAGCAGTTTATCAGAGGCATTCAGCACTGAAGCTTTCTTT.

This rearrangement joins TRBV20-1 to TRBJ2-1; possible D gene TRBD2, 6 bases. CDR1 is DFQATT and CDR2 is SNEGSKA in the germline V gene (reference sequence). The V end lost 6 bases, the J end lost 9 bases, and 18 bases lay between the germline ends. This CDR3 is built from 13 residues. CDR3 sequence (DNA): TGCAGTGCGCGAGCCCCGACTAGTACTGAGCAGTTCTTC. Translated: CSARAPTSTEQFF.

This clonotype has a count of ten or more. J is TRBJ2-1 and V is TRBV10-3, with a weak D call TRBD1 (6 bases). The ends were cut back, 10 bases at V and 4 bases at J, with 17 bases in the middle. CDR3 length: 14 residues. The V gene's germline CDR1 is ENHRY and CDR2 SYGVKD. Written as DNA, the CDR3 is TGTGCCAGTAAAGGACAGACACAATACAATGAGCAGTTCTTC. It translates to CASKGQTQYNEQFF.

The chain is built from TRBV24-1 and TRBJ1-2, with D possibly TRBD1 on 5 matching bases. Germline V gene lookup returns CDR1 KGHDR and CDR2 SFDVKD. Deletions cut 4 bases from V and 1 base from J, with 6 bases between. This CDR3 comprises 13 residues. CDR3 residues: CATSERGNYGYTF. CDR3 sequence (DNA): TGTGCCACCAGTGAGAGGGGTAACTATGGCTACACCTTC.

The chain joins TRBV7-2 to TRBJ2-2, with D tentatively TRBD1 or TRBD2 (5 bases each). This CDR3 region has 15 residues. V was trimmed by 5 bases and J by 5 bases, leaving 15 bases between them. Per the germline V gene, CDR1 is SGHTA and CDR2 is FQGNSA. CDR3 region: CASSQGRTRTGELFF. The DNA for the CDR3 is TGTGCCAGCAGCCAGGGACGGACGCGGACCGGGGAGCTGTTTTTT.

J is TRBJ2-7 and V is TRBV4-1; D may be TRBD1 (6 bases). There are 14 residues in the CDR3. CDR1 is MGHRA and CDR2 is YSYEKL in the germline V gene. With 2 bases removed from V and 1 base from J, the gap between germline ends came to 9 bases. The CDR3 region is CASSQPTGSYEQYF. The CDR3 DNA reads as TGCGCCAGCAGCCAACCGACAGGATCCTACGAGCAGTACTTC.

The rearrangement joins TRBV6-2 or TRBV6-3 to TRBJ1-5; D gene ambiguous. V lost 4 bases and J lost 7, with 11 bases in between. There are 13 residues in the CDR3. Germline lookup yields CDR1 MNHEY and CDR2 SVGEGT. The CDR3 sequence is CASSWGGEQPQHF. The CDR3 DNA reads as TGTGCCAGCAGTTGGGGTGGTGAGCAGCCCCAGCATTTT.

This clonotype was picked up a small number of times. This chain uses TRBV29-1 with TRBJ2-2, with D possibly being TRBD2 (6 bases). The CDR3 consists of 14 residues. Germline CDR1 SQVTM, CDR2 ANQGSEA. V lost 4 bases to trimming and J lost 0 bases, with 9 bases between them. The CDR3 region is CSVGPGANTGELFF. CDR3 bases: TGCAGCGTTGGGCCGGGGGCGAACACCGGGGAGCTGTTTTTT.